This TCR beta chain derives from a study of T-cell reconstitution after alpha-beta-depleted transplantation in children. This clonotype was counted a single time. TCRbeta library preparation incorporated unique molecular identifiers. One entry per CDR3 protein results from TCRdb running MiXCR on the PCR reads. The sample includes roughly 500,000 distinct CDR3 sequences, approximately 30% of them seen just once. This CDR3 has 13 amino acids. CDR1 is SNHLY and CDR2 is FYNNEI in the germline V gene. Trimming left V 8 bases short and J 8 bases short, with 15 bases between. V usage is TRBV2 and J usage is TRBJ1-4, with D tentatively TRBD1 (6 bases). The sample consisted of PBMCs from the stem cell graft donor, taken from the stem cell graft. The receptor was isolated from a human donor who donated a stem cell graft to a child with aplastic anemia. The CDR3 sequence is CASVRGLEEKLFF. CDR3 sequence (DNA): TGTGCCAGCGTCCGGGGGCTAGAAGAAAAACTGTTTTTT.